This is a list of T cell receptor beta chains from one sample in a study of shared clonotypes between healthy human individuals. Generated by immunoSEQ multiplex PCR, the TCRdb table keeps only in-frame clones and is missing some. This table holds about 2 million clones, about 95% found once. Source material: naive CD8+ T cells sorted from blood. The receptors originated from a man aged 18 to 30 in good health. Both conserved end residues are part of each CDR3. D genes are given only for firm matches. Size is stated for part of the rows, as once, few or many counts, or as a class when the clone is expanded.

CDR3 protein: CASSLSGAGVGYTF
CDR3 DNA: TGTGCCAGCAGCTTATCTGGGGCAGGGGTTGGCTACACCTTC
D gene: NA
V gene: TRBV7-9
clone size: few
J gene: TRBJ1-2

CDR3 protein: CASSPTERNSYEQYF
CDR3 DNA: TGTGCCAGCAGCCCCACAGAGAGAAACTCCTACGAGCAGTACTTC
D gene: NA
V gene: TRBV14
clone size: NA
J gene: TRBJ2-7

CDR3 protein: CASSPGSLHYGYTF
CDR3 DNA: TGCGCCAGCAGCCCCGGGAGTCTTCACTATGGCTACACCTTC
D gene: NA
V gene: TRBV4-1
clone size: NA
J gene: TRBJ1-2

CDR3 protein: CAWSPWTGETQYF
CDR3 DNA: TGTGCCTGGAGTCCTTGGACAGGCGAGACCCAGTACTTC
D gene: TRBD1
V gene: TRBV30
clone size: NA
J gene: TRBJ2-5

CDR3 protein: CASSLGVGRAETYEQYF
CDR3 DNA: TGTGCCAGCAGCTTGGGGGTGGGTAGGGCAGAAACCTACGAGCAGTACTTC
D gene: NA
V gene: TRBV5-5
clone size: NA
J gene: TRBJ2-7

CDR3 protein: CASSEIPGLNQPQHF
CDR3 DNA: TGTGCCAGCAGTGAAATTCCGGGATTGAATCAGCCCCAGCATTTT
D gene: NA
V gene: TRBV2
clone size: NA
J gene: TRBJ1-5

CDR3 protein: CASSVPTSGRFHSSTDTQYF
CDR3 DNA: TGTGCCAGCAGCGTCCCGACTAGCGGGAGGTTCCACTCTAGCACAGATACGCAGTATTTT
D gene: TRBD2
V gene: TRBV9
clone size: NA
J gene: TRBJ2-3

CDR3 protein: CASSYWDGRAHYEQYF
CDR3 DNA: TGTGCCAGCAGTTACTGGGACGGGAGGGCACACTACGAGCAGTACTTC
D gene: TRBD2
V gene: TRBV6-5
clone size: NA
J gene: TRBJ2-7

CDR3 protein: CASSQDVAGESYEQYF
CDR3 DNA: TGCGCCAGCAGCCAAGATGTAGCGGGAGAGTCCTACGAGCAGTACTTC
D gene: TRBD2
V gene: TRBV4-3
clone size: once
J gene: TRBJ2-7

CDR3 protein: CASSYTSGRRGNEQFF
CDR3 DNA: TGTGCCAGCAGTTACACTAGCGGGAGACGCGGCAATGAGCAGTTCTTC
D gene: TRBD2
V gene: TRBV6-5
clone size: NA
J gene: TRBJ2-1

CDR3 protein: CASSQETPRADTQYF
CDR3 DNA: TGCGCCAGCAGCCAAGAGACACCTCGTGCAGATACGCAGTATTTT
D gene: NA
V gene: TRBV4-1
clone size: once
J gene: TRBJ2-3

CDR3 protein: CASSIQGTTGNTIYF
CDR3 DNA: TGTGCCAGCAGTATACAGGGGACAACTGGAAACACCATATATTTT
D gene: TRBD1
V gene: TRBV6-6
clone size: NA
J gene: TRBJ1-3

CDR3 protein: CASSQAEDREGANVLTF
CDR3 DNA: TGTGCCAGCAGCCAGGCCGAGGACCGAGAGGGGGCCAACGTCCTGACTTTC
D gene: NA
V gene: TRBV4-2
clone size: NA
J gene: TRBJ2-6

CDR3 protein: CASSGQGLSYEQYF
CDR3 DNA: TGCGCCAGCAGCGGACAGGGGCTCTCCTACGAGCAGTACTTC
D gene: TRBD1
V gene: TRBV10-2
clone size: NA
J gene: TRBJ2-7

CDR3 protein: CASSLGRRETQYF
CDR3 DNA: TGTGCCAGCAGCTTAGGGAGAAGAGAGACCCAGTACTTC
D gene: NA
V gene: TRBV5-4
clone size: NA
J gene: TRBJ2-5